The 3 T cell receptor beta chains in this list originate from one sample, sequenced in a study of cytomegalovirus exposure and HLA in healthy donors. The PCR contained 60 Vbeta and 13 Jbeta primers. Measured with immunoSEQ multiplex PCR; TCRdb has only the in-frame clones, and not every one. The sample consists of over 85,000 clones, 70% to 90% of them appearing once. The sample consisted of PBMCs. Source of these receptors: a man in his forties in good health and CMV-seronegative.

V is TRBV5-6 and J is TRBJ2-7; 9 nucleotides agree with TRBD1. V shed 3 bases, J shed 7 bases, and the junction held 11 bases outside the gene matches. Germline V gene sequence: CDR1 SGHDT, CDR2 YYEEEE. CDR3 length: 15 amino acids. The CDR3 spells CASSWAGQGRGEQYF. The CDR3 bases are TGTGCCAGCAGCTGGGCGGGACAGGGTCGGGGGGAGCAGTACTTC. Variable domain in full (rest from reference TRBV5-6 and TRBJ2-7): DAGVTQSPTHLIKTRGQQVTLRCSPKSGHDTVSWYQQALGQGPQFIFQYYEEEERQRGNFPDRFSGHQFPNYSSELNVNALLLGDSALYLCASSWAGQGRGEQYFGPGTRLTVT.

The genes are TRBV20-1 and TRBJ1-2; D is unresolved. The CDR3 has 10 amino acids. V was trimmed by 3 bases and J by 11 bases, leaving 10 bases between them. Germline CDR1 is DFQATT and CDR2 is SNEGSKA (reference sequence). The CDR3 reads CSAREGGYTF. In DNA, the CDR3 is TGCAGTGCTAGGGAAGGCGGTTACACCTTC.

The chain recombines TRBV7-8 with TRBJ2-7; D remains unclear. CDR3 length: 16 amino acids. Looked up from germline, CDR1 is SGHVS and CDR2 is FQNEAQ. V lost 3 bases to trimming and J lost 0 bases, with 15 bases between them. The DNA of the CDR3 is TGTGCCAGCAGCTTTTTGGCGACACGCACCTCCTACGAGCAGTACTTC. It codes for CASSFLATRTSYEQYF.